This T cell receptor (beta chain) originates from a study of early T cells in non-severe SARS-CoV-2 infection. Study context: Chains from this unsorted whole-blood bulk RNA could not be paired.

Study-level findings and limits: The study's VDJdb matching favored anti-spike CD8 responses and missed private and CD4 specificities.

Tagging with unique molecular identifiers was applied to individual cDNA molecules. TCRdb re-called the 5' RACE reads through MiXCR, storing one row per CDR3 protein. The sample holds under 80,000 distinct CDR3 sequences; under 14% are singletons and the top ten take 3.5% to 4%. This clonotype has ten or more counts. Antigen unknown. Per the germline V gene, CDR1 is SNHLY and CDR2 is FYNNEI. This CDR3 has 19 residues. The J segment lost 0 bases and the V segment lost 5 bases, leaving 13 bases of the junction unmatched. This clonotype was sampled from an adult who was a healthcare worker with PCR-confirmed SARS-CoV-2 infection or an uninfected control (not recorded which). The sample consisted of whole blood. This chain uses TRBV2 with TRBJ2-6; TRBD1 matches at 7 bases. CDR3 DNA sequence: TGTGCCAGCAGTTCTACGGGTACAGGGGAGAGCTCTGGGGCCAACGTCCTGACTTTC. This gives the protein CASSSTGTGESSGANVLTF.